In this sample, the clone carrying this TCR beta chain turned up a few times. The antigen remains unidentified. This entry comes from a study of T cell repertoires in cytomegalovirus infection. Study overall: Public TCR beta signature analysis indicated the presence of both CMV infection and matching HLA type.

Study-wide findings and caveats: There were carriers of CMV plus the relevant HLA, and cumulative public TCR beta family frequency identified them. CMV-specific HLA-C-restricted TCR beta clonotypes dominated the ex vivo response.

TCRdb used MiXCR to reprocess the reads, holding one entry per CDR3 protein. The sample consists of around 750,000 distinct CDR3 sequences, approximately 29% of them appearing once. Germline V CDR1 and CDR2: LNHDA, SQIVND (reference sequence). This CDR3 has 14 amino acids. Trimming took 6 bases from V and 0 from J, leaving 11 bases between them. The V and J genes are TRBV19 and TRBJ1-1; D ambiguous. The sequence derives from a human donor in good health (CMV status not recorded). Some clones in this sample may be carry-over from other donors' samples. The source was cultured CD8+ T cells from PBMCs, collected from culture after CMV antigen stimulation. CDR3 region: CASSRGRVNTEAFF. The CDR3 DNA is TGTGCCAGTAGCAGAGGAAGGGTGAACACTGAAGCTTTCTTT.